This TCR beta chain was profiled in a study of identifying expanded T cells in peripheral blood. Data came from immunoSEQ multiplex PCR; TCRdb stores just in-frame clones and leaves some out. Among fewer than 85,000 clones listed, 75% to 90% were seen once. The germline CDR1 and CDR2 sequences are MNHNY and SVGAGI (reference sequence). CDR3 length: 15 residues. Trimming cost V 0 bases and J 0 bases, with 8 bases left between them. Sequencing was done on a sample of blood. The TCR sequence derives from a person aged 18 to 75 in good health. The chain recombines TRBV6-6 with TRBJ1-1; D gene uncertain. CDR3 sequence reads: CASSYSRGLNTEAFF. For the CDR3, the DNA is TGTGCCAGCAGTTACTCTCGGGGTTTGAACACTGAAGCTTTCTTT.